This entry lists 26 T cell receptor beta chains sequenced from one sample in a study of blood T cell repertoires in COVID-19. Data came from immunoSEQ multiplex PCR; TCRdb stores just in-frame clones and leaves some out. Among 17,000 or so clones, 90% to 95% were seen once, and the ten largest hold around 7.2%. The sequenced sample consisted of peripheral blood. The receptors were sampled from a human donor in a cohort sampled during active COVID-19.

The chain uses TRBV21-1 and TRBJ1-4; whether TRBD1, the table's D call, matches the DNA was not checked. TRBV21-1 is shown as a pseudogene. This CDR3 is 13 amino acids long. The CDR3 sequence is CAIYRGLNEKLFF. The CDR3 DNA sequence: TGTGCCATCTACAGGGGCCTGAATGAAAAACTGTTTTTT.

The chain recombines TRBV30 with TRBJ2-7, with 9 bases matching TRBD1. Trimming cost V 3 bases and J 3 bases; bases outside gene matches: 0. The CDR3 totals 12 residues. In germline, CDR1 is GTSNPN, CDR2 SVGIG (reference sequence). CDR3 residues: CAWRDRGYEQYF. For the CDR3, the DNA is TGTGCCTGGAGGGACAGGGGCTACGAGCAGTACTTC.

The rearrangement uses TRBV7-9 and TRBJ1-4; D is perhaps TRBD1 (6 bases). This CDR3 region has 16 residues. Germline V gene data show CDR1 as SEHNR and CDR2 as FQNEAQ (reference sequence). V lost 5 bases and J lost 8, with 21 bases in between. DNA of the CDR3: TGTGCCAGCAGCCCTACTCTGACAGGTCCCGGCGAAAAACTGTTTTTT. It encodes CASSPTLTGPGEKLFF.

This chain uses TRBV7-8 with TRBJ1-5; 10 nucleotides match TRBD1. There are 15 residues in the CDR3. CDR1 and CDR2 (germline): SGHVS, FQNEAQ. The trim removed 5 bases at V and 5 bases at J, leaving 6 bases unmatched. The CDR3, as DNA: TGTGCCAGCAGCAAACTCGGGACAGGGGATCAGCCCCAGCATTTT. Protein sequence: CASSKLGTGDQPQHF.

With respect to this clone: One end of the junction does not line up with germline, which may come from a read error. The rearrangement joins TRBV7-7 to TRBJ2-5; a weak D match, TRBD2 (6 bases). There are 17 residues in the CDR3. CDR1 and CDR2 (germline): SSHAT, FNYEAQ (reference sequence). This chain's CDR3 is CASSPVGTPDSGETQYF. The CDR3 DNA follows: TGTGCTAGCAGCCCCGTAGGGACTCCGGACTCAGGGGAGACCCAGTACTTC.

Concerning this clone itself: Germline and junction disagree at one end, which may indicate a read error. This chain links TRBV7-7 with TRBJ2-2; 7 nucleotides match TRBD2. Germline assignment: CDR1 SSHAT and CDR2 FNYEAQ (reference sequence). There are 15 residues in the CDR3. CDR3 in amino acids: CASSATSGVTGELFF. CDR3 sequence (DNA): TGTGCTAGCAGCGCAACCAGCGGGGTCACCGGGGAGCTGTTTTTT.

The chain uses TRBV29-1 and TRBJ1-2; the D gene is possibly TRBD1 (5 bases). Germline V CDR1 and CDR2: SQVTM, ANQGSEA. With 0 bases removed from V and 1 base from J, the gap between germline ends came to 9 bases. This CDR3 has 14 amino acids. The chain's CDR3 is CSVEEGLINYGYTF. The CDR3 coding sequence is TGCAGCGTTGAAGAGGGGCTAATTAACTATGGCTACACCTTC.

J is TRBJ2-7 and V is TRBV18; D is possibly TRBD1 (5 bases). V lost 4 bases and J lost 2, with 18 bases in between. CDR3 size: 16 residues. From germline, CDR1 is KGHSH and CDR2 LQKENI. The CDR3 spells CASSQSRQGTTYEQYF. CDR3 sequence (DNA): TGTGCCAGCTCACAATCCCGTCAGGGAACTACCTACGAGCAGTACTTC.

The CDR3 region has the DNA TGTGCCAGCTCACCCCCGTGGGCCTCCCTAGCCAAAAACATTCAGTACTTC. Translation gives CASSPPWASLAKNIQYF. The chain couples TRBV18 to TRBJ2-4; D is uncertain. The CDR3 has 17 amino acids. CDR1 and CDR2 (germline): KGHSH, LQKENI. V was cut by 3 bases and J by 0 bases, with 15 bases left in between.

This chain uses TRBV12-3 or TRBV12-4 with TRBJ2-1; TRBD2 agrees at 9 bases. The CDR3 is made up of 13 amino acids. Trimming took 4 bases from V and 9 from J; bases not matched to a gene: 4. The CDR3 region is CASSSPSGTEQFF. The CDR3 DNA is TGTGCCAGCAGTTCCCCTAGCGGGACTGAGCAGTTCTTC.

The rearrangement uses TRBV9 and TRBJ2-1; possibly TRBD1 for D (5 bases). The ends were cut back, 2 bases at V and 8 bases at J, with 20 bases in the middle. The length of the CDR3 is 16 residues. Germline V gives CDR1 SGDLS, CDR2 YYNGEE. The CDR3 DNA reads as TGTGCCAGCAGCGTTCCTTCGGACATATCTCCGGATGAGCAGTTCTTC. Translating gives CASSVPSDISPDEQFF. The complete variable domain, with remaining parts taken from reference TRBV9 and TRBJ2-1, reads DSGVTQTPKHLITATGQRVTLRCSPRSGDLSVYWYQQSLDQGLQFLIQYYNGEERAKGNILERFSAQQFPDLHSELNLSSLELGDSALYFCASSVPSDISPDEQFFGPGTRLTVL.

This clone has more than one count but fewer than ten. The DNA for the CDR3 is TGTGCCAGCAGTAGGAGTAAAGCGGACTATGGCTACACCTTC. It yields the protein CASSRSKADYGYTF. The chain joins TRBV6-5 to TRBJ1-2; D unclear. Per germline, CDR1 MNHEY and CDR2 SVGAGI. The CDR3 spans 14 residues. The V and J ends lost 5 bases and 3 bases respectively, with 13 bases between them.

This chain links TRBV6-2 or TRBV6-3 with TRBJ1-5; 8 nucleotides agree with TRBD1. V dropped 6 bases and J dropped 5; count of bases not matched to a gene: 9. The germline V gene has CDR1 MNHEY and CDR2 SVGEGT. This CDR3 contains 15 residues. In DNA, the CDR3 is TGTGCCAGCAGCCTAGGACAGGGCGAATATCAGCCCCAGCATTTT. Translating gives CASSLGQGEYQPQHF.

The chain carries TRBV19 and TRBJ2-3, with a possible D match to TRBD1 (6 bases). V was cut by 3 bases and J by 1 base, with 8 bases left in between. Germline CDR1 and CDR2: LNHDA and SQIVND (reference sequence). CDR3 length: 14 residues. The CDR3 region has the DNA TGTGCCAGTAGTATCCAGGGGCGCACAGATACGCAGTATTTT. It codes for CASSIQGRTDTQYF. Drawing the rest from reference TRBV19 and TRBJ2-3, the complete variable domain is DGGITQSPKYLFRKEGQNVTLSCEQNLNHDAMYWYRQDPGQGLRLIYYSQIVNDFQKGDIAEGYSVSREKKESFPLTVTSAQKNPTAFYLCASSIQGRTDTQYFGPGTRLTVL.

The rearrangement joins TRBV6-5 to TRBJ1-1; 7 bases map to TRBD1. CDR1 is MNHEY and CDR2 is SVGAGI in the germline V gene. The CDR3 extends over 14 amino acids. Losses at the gene ends were 5 bases for V and 11 bases for J; bases not matched to a gene: 14. In DNA, the CDR3 is TGTGCCAGCAGTAGCCGGGACAGCGGCGTTGGGGCTTTCTTT. Translation: CASSSRDSGVGAFF.

V usage is TRBV4-2 and J usage is TRBJ2-7, with a tentative D call TRBD1 (5 bases). CDR1 is LGHNA and CDR2 is YNFKEQ in the germline V gene. There are 11 residues in the CDR3. The V end was cut by 2 bases, the J end by 7 bases, with 6 bases between. CDR3 sequence (DNA): TGTGCCAGCAGCCAAAAGGGGGAGCAGTACTTC. Amino acid sequence: CASSQKGEQYF.

V gene TRBV5-1 combines with J gene TRBJ2-1; D might be TRBD1 (5 bases). Per germline, CDR1 SGHRS and CDR2 YFSETQ. The CDR3 totals 14 residues. V was shortened by 3 bases and J by 7 bases, with 14 bases between the two germline ends. CDR3 coding DNA: TGCGCCAGCAGCTGGCAGGGTGGGTCTAATGAGCAGTTCTTC. This codes for CASSWQGGSNEQFF.

This clone is a singleton in its sample. The V call is TRBV5-6, the J call TRBJ2-7; D might be TRBD1 (6 bases). Trimming took 6 bases from V and 3 from J, leaving 22 bases between them. In germline, CDR1 is SGHDT, CDR2 YYEEEE. The CDR3 has 16 residues. The DNA of the CDR3 is TGTGCCAGCACCATCGTGGGGTTGGACAGAGACTACGAGCAGTACTTC. Amino acid sequence: CASTIVGLDRDYEQYF.

This clone was counted once. The V gene is TRBV7-3, the J gene TRBJ2-2; D not resolved. The ends were cut back, 1 base at V and 6 bases at J, with 9 bases in the middle. CDR1 is SGHTA and CDR2 is FQGTGA in the germline V gene. This CDR3 is 14 amino acids long. This CDR3 reads CASSLSSRSGELFF. CDR3 bases: TGTGCCAGCAGCTTAAGTTCCCGTTCCGGGGAGCTGTTTTTT.

The chain recombines TRBV15 with TRBJ2-3, with TRBD1 as a possible D gene (5 bases). Trimming pared 0 bases from V and 1 base from J, leaving 8 bases between. There are 15 residues in the CDR3. Germline CDR1 and CDR2: LNHNV and YYDKDF (reference sequence). CDR3 nucleotide sequence: TGTGCCACCAGCAGAGATCCGACAGGCACAGATACGCAGTATTTT. Protein sequence: CATSRDPTGTDTQYF.

In DNA, the CDR3 is TGCGCCAGCAGCCAACCACTTAGGACACCTCGGCAGGTGGCTTTCTTT. Encoded protein: CASSQPLRTPRQVAFF. V usage is TRBV4-1 and J usage is TRBJ1-1; weak D call: TRBD1 (5 bases). The V end was cut by 2 bases, the J end by 11 bases, with 24 bases between. The CDR3 runs 16 residues. Germline lookup yields CDR1 MGHRA and CDR2 YSYEKL.

The genes are TRBV18 and TRBJ2-7; 7 nucleotides line up with TRBD1. V shed 4 bases and J 5 bases; nucleotides not matched to a gene: 14. Per germline, CDR1 KGHSH and CDR2 LQKENI. This CDR3 region has 16 residues. CDR3 in DNA: TGTGCCAGCTCACGACTCGAGGCAGGGGGTAGGGACGAGCAGTACTTC. Amino acids: CASSRLEAGGRDEQYF.

This clone has just a few counts. The rearrangement joins TRBV7-3 to TRBJ2-1, with 11 bases fitting TRBD2. V shed 5 bases, J shed 6 bases, and the junction held 6 bases outside the gene matches. In germline, CDR1 is SGHTA, CDR2 FQGTGA. The CDR3 runs 15 residues. CDR3 amino acids: CASSPTSGRRNEQFF. The CDR3 DNA follows: TGTGCCAGCAGCCCTACTAGCGGGAGACGCAATGAGCAGTTCTTC.

The genes are TRBV28 and TRBJ2-1; D is perhaps TRBD2 (6 bases). This CDR3 region has 15 residues. From germline, CDR1 is MDHEN and CDR2 SYDVKM. Trimming left V 4 bases short and J 7 bases short, with 17 bases between. The CDR3 spells CASSSPVVGGNEQFF. The DNA for the CDR3 is TGTGCCAGCAGTTCTCCGGTGGTGGGGGGTAATGAGCAGTTCTTC.

The genes are TRBV5-6 and TRBJ2-1; D ambiguous. The ends were cut back, 0 bases at V and 1 base at J, with 8 bases in the middle. The germline V gene encodes CDR1 SGHDT and CDR2 YYEEEE. The CDR3 sequence is 15 residues long. In DNA form, the CDR3 reads TGTGCCAGCAGCTTGGTACTTTTATCCTACAATGAGCAGTTCTTC. It encodes CASSLVLLSYNEQFF.

This clone was seen more than once but under ten times. The chain carries TRBV7-2 and TRBJ1-1; D unresolved. The CDR3 is 15 amino acids. Per the germline V gene, CDR1 is SGHTA and CDR2 is FQGNSA. V lost 2 bases and J 1 base, leaving 11 bases between the germline ends. The CDR3 spells CASSLYSGPNTEAFF. CDR3 nucleotide sequence: TGTGCCAGCAGCTTATACTCAGGCCCGAACACTGAAGCTTTCTTT.